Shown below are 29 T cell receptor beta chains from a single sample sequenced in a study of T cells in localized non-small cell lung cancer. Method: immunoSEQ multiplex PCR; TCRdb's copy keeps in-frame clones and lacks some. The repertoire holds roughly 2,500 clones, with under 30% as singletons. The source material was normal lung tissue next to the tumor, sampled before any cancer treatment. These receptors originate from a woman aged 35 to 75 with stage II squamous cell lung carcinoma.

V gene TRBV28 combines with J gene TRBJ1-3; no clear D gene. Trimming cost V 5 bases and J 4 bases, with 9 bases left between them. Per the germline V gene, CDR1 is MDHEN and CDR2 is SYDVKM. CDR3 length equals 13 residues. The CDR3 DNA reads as TGTGCCAGCAGTCGAACTGGAGGAAACACCATATATTTT. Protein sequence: CASSRTGGNTIYF.

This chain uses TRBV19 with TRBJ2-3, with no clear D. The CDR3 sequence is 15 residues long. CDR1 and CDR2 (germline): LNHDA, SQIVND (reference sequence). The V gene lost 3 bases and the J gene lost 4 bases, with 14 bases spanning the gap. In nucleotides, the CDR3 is TGTGCCAGTAGTATTTCTGGGTCCGGCGCAGATACGCAGTATTTT. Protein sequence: CASSISGSGADTQYF.

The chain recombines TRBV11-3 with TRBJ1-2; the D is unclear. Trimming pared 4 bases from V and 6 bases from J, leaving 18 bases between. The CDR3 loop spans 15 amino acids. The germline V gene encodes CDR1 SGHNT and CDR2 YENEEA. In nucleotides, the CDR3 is TGTGCCAGCAGCTCCCTTATAGCAGGAGGCAATGGCTACACCTTC. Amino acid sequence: CASSSLIAGGNGYTF.

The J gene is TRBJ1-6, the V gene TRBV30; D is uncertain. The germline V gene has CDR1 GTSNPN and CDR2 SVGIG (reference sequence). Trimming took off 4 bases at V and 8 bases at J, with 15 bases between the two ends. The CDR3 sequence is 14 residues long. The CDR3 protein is CAWTRGLRDSPLHF. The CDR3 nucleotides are TGTGCCTGGACGCGGGGATTAAGGGATTCACCCCTCCACTTT. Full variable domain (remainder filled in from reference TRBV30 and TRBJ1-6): SQTIHQWPATLVQPVGSPLSLECTVEGTSNPNLYWYRQAAGRGLQLLFYSVGIGQISSEVPQNLSASRPQDRQFILSSKKLLLSDSGFYLCAWTRGLRDSPLHFGNGTRLTVT.

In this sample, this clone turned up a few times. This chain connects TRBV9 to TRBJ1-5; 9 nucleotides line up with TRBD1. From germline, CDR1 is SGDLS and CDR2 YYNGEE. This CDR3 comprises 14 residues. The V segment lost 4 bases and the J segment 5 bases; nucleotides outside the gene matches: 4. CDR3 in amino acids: CASSPDRGYQPQHF. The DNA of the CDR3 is TGTGCCAGCAGCCCGGACAGGGGATATCAGCCCCAGCATTTT.

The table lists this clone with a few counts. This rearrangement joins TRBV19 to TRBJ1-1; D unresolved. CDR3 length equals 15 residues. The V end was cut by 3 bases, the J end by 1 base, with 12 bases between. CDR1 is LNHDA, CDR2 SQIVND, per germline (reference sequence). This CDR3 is CASSISRAGNTEAFF. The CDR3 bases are TGTGCCAGTAGTATCTCGAGGGCTGGGAACACTGAAGCTTTCTTT. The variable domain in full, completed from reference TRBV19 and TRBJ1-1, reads DGGITQSPKYLFRKEGQNVTLSCEQNLNHDAMYWYRQDPGQGLRLIYYSQIVNDFQKGDIAEGYSVSREKKESFPLTVTSAQKNPTAFYLCASSISRAGNTEAFFGQGTRLTVV.

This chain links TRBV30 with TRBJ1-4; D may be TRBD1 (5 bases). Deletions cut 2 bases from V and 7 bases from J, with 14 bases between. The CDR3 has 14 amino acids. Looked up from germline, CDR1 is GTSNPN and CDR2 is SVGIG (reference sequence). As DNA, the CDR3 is TGTGCCTGGAGTTCCGGGGCCTTAGGTGAAAAACTGTTTTTT. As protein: CAWSSGALGEKLFF.

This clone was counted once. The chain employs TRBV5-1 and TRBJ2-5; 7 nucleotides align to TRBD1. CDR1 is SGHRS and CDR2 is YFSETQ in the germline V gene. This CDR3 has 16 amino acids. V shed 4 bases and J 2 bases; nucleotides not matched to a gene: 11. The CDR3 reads CASSQGGSLSQETQYF. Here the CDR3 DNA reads TGCGCCAGCAGCCAAGGGGGCAGCTTATCTCAAGAGACCCAGTACTTC.

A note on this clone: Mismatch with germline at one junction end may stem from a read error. The CDR3 region is CAISEGPTGGSYEQYF. The CDR3, as DNA: TGTGCCATCAGTGAAGGACCTACCGGGGGTTCCTACGAGCAGTACTTC. The J gene is TRBJ2-7, the V gene TRBV6-1; D perhaps matches TRBD2 (6 bases). The V gene's germline CDR1 is MNHNS and CDR2 SASEGT. This CDR3 contains 16 residues.

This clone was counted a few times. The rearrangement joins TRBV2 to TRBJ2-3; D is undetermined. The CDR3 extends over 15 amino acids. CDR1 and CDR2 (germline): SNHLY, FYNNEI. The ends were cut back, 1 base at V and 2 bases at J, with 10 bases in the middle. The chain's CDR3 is CASSEGRVNTDTQYF. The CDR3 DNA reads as TGTGCCAGCAGTGAAGGAAGAGTTAACACAGATACGCAGTATTTT.

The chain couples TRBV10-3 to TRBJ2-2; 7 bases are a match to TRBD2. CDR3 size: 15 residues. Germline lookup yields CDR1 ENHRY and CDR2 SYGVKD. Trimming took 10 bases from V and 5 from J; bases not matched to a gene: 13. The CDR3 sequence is CASSRWREYTGELFF. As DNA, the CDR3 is TGTGCCAGTAGTAGGTGGCGGGAGTATACCGGGGAGCTGTTTTTT.

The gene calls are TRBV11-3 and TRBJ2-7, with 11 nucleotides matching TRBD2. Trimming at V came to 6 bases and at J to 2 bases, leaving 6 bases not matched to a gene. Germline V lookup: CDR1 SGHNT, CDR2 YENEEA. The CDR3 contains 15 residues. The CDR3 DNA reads TGTGCCAGCAGTCCTAGCGGGAGGAGGGCCTACGAGCAGTACTTC. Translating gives CASSPSGRRAYEQYF.

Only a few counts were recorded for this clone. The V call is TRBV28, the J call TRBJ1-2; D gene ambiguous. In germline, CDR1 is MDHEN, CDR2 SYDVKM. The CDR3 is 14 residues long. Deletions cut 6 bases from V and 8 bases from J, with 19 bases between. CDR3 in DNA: TGTGCCAGCAGCCCCCTAGTGAAAGGGTTGGGCTACACCTTC. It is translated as CASSPLVKGLGYTF.

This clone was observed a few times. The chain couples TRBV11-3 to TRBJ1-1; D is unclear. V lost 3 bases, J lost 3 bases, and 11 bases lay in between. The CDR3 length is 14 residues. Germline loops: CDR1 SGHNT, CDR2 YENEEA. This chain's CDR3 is CASSLVPVDTEAFF. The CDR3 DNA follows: TGTGCCAGCAGCTTGGTCCCGGTGGACACTGAAGCTTTCTTT.

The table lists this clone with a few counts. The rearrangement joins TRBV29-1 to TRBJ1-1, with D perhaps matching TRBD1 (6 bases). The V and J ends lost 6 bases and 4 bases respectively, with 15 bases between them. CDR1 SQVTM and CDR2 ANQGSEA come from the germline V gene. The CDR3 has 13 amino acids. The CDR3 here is CSVRRTDFTEAFF. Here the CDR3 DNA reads TGCAGCGTCAGAAGGACAGACTTCACTGAAGCTTTCTTT.

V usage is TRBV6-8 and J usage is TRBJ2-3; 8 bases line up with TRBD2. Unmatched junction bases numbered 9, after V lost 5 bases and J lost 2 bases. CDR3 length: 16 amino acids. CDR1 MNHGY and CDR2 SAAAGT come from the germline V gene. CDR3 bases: TGTGCCAGCAGTGATCGGGAGGGCCTTAACACAGATACGCAGTATTTT. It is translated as CASSDREGLNTDTQYF.

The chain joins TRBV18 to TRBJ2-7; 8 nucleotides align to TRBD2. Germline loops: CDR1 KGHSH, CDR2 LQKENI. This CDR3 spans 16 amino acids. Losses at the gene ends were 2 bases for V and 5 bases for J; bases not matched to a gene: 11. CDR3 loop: CASSPWGPGGYDEQYF. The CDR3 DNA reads TGTGCCAGCTCACCATGGGGTCCGGGGGGGTATGACGAGCAGTACTTC.

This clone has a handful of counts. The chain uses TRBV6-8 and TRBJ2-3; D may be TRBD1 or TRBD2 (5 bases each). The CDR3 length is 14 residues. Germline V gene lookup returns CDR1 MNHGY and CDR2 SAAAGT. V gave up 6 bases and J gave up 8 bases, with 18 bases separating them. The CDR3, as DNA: TGTGCCAGCAGGTCGGGGTTTGGGGACCCTACGCAGTATTTT. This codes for CASRSGFGDPTQYF.

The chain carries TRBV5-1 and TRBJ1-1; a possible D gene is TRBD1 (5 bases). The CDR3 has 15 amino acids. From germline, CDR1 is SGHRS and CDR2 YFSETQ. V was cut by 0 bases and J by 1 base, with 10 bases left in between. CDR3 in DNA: TGCGCCAGCAGCTTGGCGGGGAGGGGGAACACTGAAGCTTTCTTT. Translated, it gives CASSLAGRGNTEAFF. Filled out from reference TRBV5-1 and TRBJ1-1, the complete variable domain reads KAGVTQTPRYLIKTRGQQVTLSCSPISGHRSVSWYQQTPGQGLQFLFEYFSETQRNKGNFPGRFSGRQFSNSRSEMNVSTLELGDSALYLCASSLAGRGNTEAFFGQGTRLTVV.

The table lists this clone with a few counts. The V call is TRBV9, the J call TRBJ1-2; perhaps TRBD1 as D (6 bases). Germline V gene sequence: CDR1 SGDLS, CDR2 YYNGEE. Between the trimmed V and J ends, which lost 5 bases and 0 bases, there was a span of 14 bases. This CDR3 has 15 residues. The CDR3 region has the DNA TGTGCCAGCAGTGATATCCAGGGGTCTAACTATGGCTACACCTTC. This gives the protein CASSDIQGSNYGYTF.

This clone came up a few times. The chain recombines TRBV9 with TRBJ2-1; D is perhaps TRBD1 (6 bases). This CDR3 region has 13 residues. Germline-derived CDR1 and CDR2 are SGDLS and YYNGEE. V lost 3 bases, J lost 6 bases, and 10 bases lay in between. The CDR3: CASSEQGLNEQFF. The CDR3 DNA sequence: TGTGCCAGCAGCGAACAGGGTCTCAATGAGCAGTTCTTC.

The CDR3 loop is CASSSGQGNTGELFF. The CDR3 DNA is TGTGCCAGCAGTTCGGGACAGGGGAACACCGGGGAGCTGTTTTTT. V usage is TRBV28 and J usage is TRBJ2-2; 9 nucleotides match TRBD1. Germline assignment: CDR1 MDHEN and CDR2 SYDVKM. Unmatched junction bases numbered 1, after V lost 4 bases and J lost 1 base. This CDR3 has 15 residues. The full variable domain, in which reference TRBV28 and TRBJ2-2 provide the parts outside the CDR3, is DVKVTQSSRYLVKRTGEKVFLECVQDMDHENMFWYRQDPGLGLRLIYFSYDVKMKEKGDIPEGYSVSREKKERFSLILESASTNQTSMYLCASSSGQGNTGELFFGEGSRLTVL.

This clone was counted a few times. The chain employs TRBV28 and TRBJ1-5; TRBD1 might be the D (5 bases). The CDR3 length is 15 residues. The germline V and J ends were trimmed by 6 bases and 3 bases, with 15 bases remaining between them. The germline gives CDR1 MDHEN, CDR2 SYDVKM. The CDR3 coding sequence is TGTGCCAGCAGCCCTATAGGGGACCCCAATCAGCCCCAGCATTTT. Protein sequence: CASSPIGDPNQPQHF. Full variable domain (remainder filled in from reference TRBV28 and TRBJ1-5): DVKVTQSSRYLVKRTGEKVFLECVQDMDHENMFWYRQDPGLGLRLIYFSYDVKMKEKGDIPEGYSVSREKKERFSLILESASTNQTSMYLCASSPIGDPNQPQHFGDGTRLSIL.

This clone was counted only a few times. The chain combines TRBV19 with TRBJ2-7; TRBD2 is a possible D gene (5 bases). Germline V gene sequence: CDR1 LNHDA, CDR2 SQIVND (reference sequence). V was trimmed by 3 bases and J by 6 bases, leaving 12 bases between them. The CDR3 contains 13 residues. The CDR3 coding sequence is TGTGCCAGTAGTATGAGGTCCGGGGTCGAGCAGTACTTC. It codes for CASSMRSGVEQYF.

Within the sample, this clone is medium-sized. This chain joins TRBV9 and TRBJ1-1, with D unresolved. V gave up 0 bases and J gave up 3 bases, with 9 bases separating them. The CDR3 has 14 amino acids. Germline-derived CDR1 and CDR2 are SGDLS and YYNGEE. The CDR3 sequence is CASSVVGEDTEAFF. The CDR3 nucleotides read TGTGCCAGCAGCGTAGTTGGGGAGGACACTGAAGCTTTCTTT.

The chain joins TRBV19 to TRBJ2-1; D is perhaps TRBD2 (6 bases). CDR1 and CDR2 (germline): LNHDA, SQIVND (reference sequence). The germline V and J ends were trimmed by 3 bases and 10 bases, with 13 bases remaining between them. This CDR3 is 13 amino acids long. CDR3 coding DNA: TGTGCCAGTAGTATCAGAGAAGGAGGGGAGCAGTTCTTC. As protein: CASSIREGGEQFF.

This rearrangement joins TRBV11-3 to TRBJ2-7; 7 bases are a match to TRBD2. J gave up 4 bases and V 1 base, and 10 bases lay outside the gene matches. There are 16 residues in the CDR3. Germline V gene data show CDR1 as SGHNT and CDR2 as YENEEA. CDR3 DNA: TGTGCCAGCAGCTTAGTGCGAGGGAGGGCCGGTTACGAGCAGTACTTC. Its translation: CASSLVRGRAGYEQYF.

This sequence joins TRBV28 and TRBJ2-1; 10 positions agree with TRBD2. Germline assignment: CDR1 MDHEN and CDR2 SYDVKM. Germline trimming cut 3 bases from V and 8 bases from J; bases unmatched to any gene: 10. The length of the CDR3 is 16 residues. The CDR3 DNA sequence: TGTGCCAGCAGTTTCGCTAGCGGGAGTTTCCACGATGAGCAGTTCTTC. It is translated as CASSFASGSFHDEQFF.

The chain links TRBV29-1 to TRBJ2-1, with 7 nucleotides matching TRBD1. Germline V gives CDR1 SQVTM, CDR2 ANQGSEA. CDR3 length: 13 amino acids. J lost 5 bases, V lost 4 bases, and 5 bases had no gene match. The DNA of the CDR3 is TGCAGCGTTGCGGGGACAGCGGACAATGAGCAGTTCTTC. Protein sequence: CSVAGTADNEQFF.